This T cell receptor (beta chain) was retrieved from a study of blood T cell repertoires in COVID-19. Across the study: T cells, B-cell-depleted T cells, or PBMCs supplied cDNA or gDNA.

Authors' data handling: Amplification of reference gene primers provided the estimated nucleated cell counts. Libraries were prepared by immunoSEQ multiplex PCR; TCRdb keeps only in-frame clonotypes and omits some of them. V and J calls and clone size are those listed in that table; D and trimming were worked out from the DNA. The sample holds approximately 81,000 clones, about four fifths seen once. Per the germline V gene, CDR1 is SGHRS and CDR2 is YFSETQ. This CDR3 is built from 14 residues. The V end lost 0 bases, the J end lost 2 bases, and 6 bases lay between the germline ends. This TCR was sampled from a human donor in a cohort sampled during active COVID-19. Sequenced input: peripheral blood. The chain carries TRBV5-1 and TRBJ1-3; D not resolved. This CDR3 reads CASSLESAGNTIYF. CDR3 coding DNA: TGCGCCAGCAGCTTGGAGTCGGCTGGAAACACCATATATTTT.